This record looks at one T cell receptor (beta chain) sequence and its context. This clone showed up just once. What antigen it recognizes has not been identified. Base quality data are lacking; no much larger clone is found one base away. TCRbeta CDR3 regions were amplified from genomic DNA by means of the immunoSEQ Assay, a bias-controlled multiplex PCR. As for the original processing: The number of nucleated cells in each sample was estimated by amplification of reference gene primers within the assay. Sequence reads were collapsed and filtered to measure the absolute abundance of every unique TCRbeta CDR3 rearrangement. For each sample, productive Simpson clonality was calculated as the square root of Simpson's diversity index over productive rearrangements. Entries here come from immuneACCESS through TCRdb and include only in-frame sequences with V and J called. Some clones fail to appear in such tables; in the studies checked, an unresolved V gene covers under half of the shortfall, and the cause of the remainder is unknown. For V, J and clone size, that table is used; D and trimming come from the DNA. The sample yields some 310,000 clones; more than 75% were counted once. Jointly, the top ten make up 1% of the sample.

Taken from the germline V gene (reference sequence), the CDR1 and CDR2 loops are SGHNT and YYREEE. Taken from cysteine to phenylalanine, the CDR3 has 15 residues. The read is trimmed to its CDR3 DNA, 45 bases read in frame from base 1. Trimming removed 3 bases from V and 1 base from J, leaving 13 bases between the germline ends. Each collaborating institution followed its own protocols to collect whole blood in K2EDTA tubes. Collaborator samples were shipped for TCRbeta analysis as frozen whole blood, isolated PBMCs, or DNA extracted from either sample type. This entry belongs to a study of blood T cell repertoires in COVID-19 (TCRdb year 2020). At the level of the whole study: Samples from collaborators originated in the United States, Italy and Spain and spanned both the acute and convalescent phases of COVID-19. The prospective study material was composed of cDNA or gDNA derived from T cells, B-cell-depleted T cells, or PBMCs. Nearly every sample came with metadata listing a de-identified subject ID, COVID-19 status, age in years and sex. Samples were obtained from the ongoing ImmuneRACE study (first 160 participants) and from 1,254 subjects provided by 6 global collaborators. Where available, HLA class I and class II types were taken from metadata supplied by the sample provider and were not determined by assay-based typing. Subjects who had been exposed to COVID-19, were actively infected with it, or had recovered from it provided the deeply sampled blood TCRbeta repertoires that made up the dataset. The repertoires were released in a freely available public database intended as a resource for research on the immune response to SARS-CoV-2.

The paper as a whole reports these results and caveats: The quantity of clinical and demographic metadata differed by source and by participant and was supplied without curation.

The sequencing sample was made of peripheral blood. The clonotype was recovered from a man in his fifties with active or convalescent COVID-19. In this chain, TRBV5-4 is recombined with TRBJ1-1; TRBD1 is a possible D gene, resting on 5 matching bases. The CDR3 corresponds to CASSSPAQGNTEAFF. The DNA sequence is given as TGTGCCAGCAGCTCACCGGCGCAGGGGAACACTGAAGCTTTCTTT.